The 16 T cell receptor beta chains given below trace back to one sample, sequenced in a study of blood T cell repertoires in COVID-19. Sequenced by immunoSEQ multiplex PCR; TCRdb stores in-frame clones only, minus some. The profile covers about 44,000 clones, with roughly 90% appearing a single time and around 25% taken by the ten largest. Sequencing was performed on peripheral blood. The receptors were gathered from a woman at least 80 years old in a cohort sampled during active or convalescent COVID-19.

The chain has TRBV24-1 and TRBJ1-2, with 9 bases that match TRBD1. CDR3 length equals 14 residues. Germline V gives CDR1 KGHDR, CDR2 SFDVKD. V gave up 4 bases and J gave up 3 bases; unmatched junction bases: 2. The CDR3 nucleotides read TGTGCCACCAGTGACCGGACAGGGGACTATGGCTACACCTTC. Protein product: CATSDRTGDYGYTF.

CDR3 DNA: TGTGCCACCAGTGACCCGGGGACAGGGGGCGGGAATGAGCAGTTCTTC. Protein sequence: CATSDPGTGGGNEQFF. The V gene is TRBV24-1, the J gene TRBJ2-1; TRBD1 aligns across 12 bases. J gave up 7 bases and V 4 bases, and 7 bases lay outside the gene matches. CDR3 size: 16 residues. Germline lookup yields CDR1 KGHDR and CDR2 SFDVKD.

The chain employs TRBV29-1 and TRBJ1-3, with TRBD1 identical over 7 bases. The germline gives CDR1 SQVTM, CDR2 ANQGSEA. The CDR3 is 12 residues long. Trimming at V came to 6 bases and at J to 7 bases, leaving 6 bases not matched to a gene. For the CDR3, the DNA is TGCAGCGTATTAAGCAGGGGGAACACCATATATTTT. Protein product: CSVLSRGNTIYF.

Concerning this clone: This CDR3 is also generated by other DNA sequences in the sample. The gene calls are TRBV7-2 and TRBJ2-2, with D maybe TRBD2 (6 bases). The germline V and J ends were trimmed by 2 bases and 5 bases, with 12 bases remaining between them. The CDR3 spans 15 residues. Per the germline V gene, CDR1 is SGHTA and CDR2 is FQGNSA. As DNA, the CDR3 is TGTGCCAGCAGCTTATTTGGGGGAGGTACCGGGGAGCTGTTTTTT. Amino acids: CASSLFGGGTGELFF.

J is TRBJ2-2 and V is TRBV7-3; 11 positions agree with TRBD2. The J segment lost 1 base and the V segment lost 2 bases, leaving 6 bases of the junction unmatched. Per germline, CDR1 SGHTA and CDR2 FQGTGA. The CDR3 is made up of 18 amino acids. The CDR3 loop reads CASSLYPTSGVNTGELFF. For the CDR3, the DNA is TGTGCCAGCAGCTTATACCCGACTAGCGGGGTGAACACCGGGGAGCTGTTTTTT.

The rearrangement links TRBV7-8 to TRBJ2-5, with D tentatively TRBD2 (5 bases). CDR3 length: 17 residues. From germline, CDR1 is SGHVS and CDR2 FQNEAQ. V lost 1 base and J lost 5, with 20 bases in between. The CDR3 region has the DNA TGTGCCAGCAGCTTAGGTCCGGGGATCCTTGTCTTGGAGACCCAGTACTTC. This translates into CASSLGPGILVLETQYF. The full variable domain, completed using reference TRBV7-8 and TRBJ2-5, is GAGVSQSPRYKVAKRGQDVALRCDPISGHVSLFWYQQALGQGPEFLTYFQNEAQLDKSGLPSDRFFAERPEGSVSTLKIQRTQQEDSAVYLCASSLGPGILVLETQYFGPGTRLLVL.

This clone was seen more than once but under ten times. The chain employs TRBV7-9 and TRBJ1-5; a weak D match, TRBD1 (6 bases). V gave up 5 bases and J gave up 2 bases, with 10 bases separating them. The CDR3 runs 14 residues. Germline V gives CDR1 SEHNR, CDR2 FQNEAQ (reference sequence). The CDR3 reads CASSPTGRNQPQHF. CDR3 sequence (DNA): TGTGCCAGCAGCCCTACAGGGCGCAATCAGCCCCAGCATTTT.

CDR3 nucleotides: TGCGCCAGCAGCCAAGATCGGACAGGGGGCCGACAGCCCCAGCATTTT. Translating gives CASSQDRTGGRQPQHF. V is TRBV4-1 and J is TRBJ1-5; 11 nucleotides align to TRBD1. The CDR3 extends over 16 amino acids. Per the germline V gene, CDR1 is MGHRA and CDR2 is YSYEKL. J was trimmed by 7 bases and V by 0 bases; bases with no gene match: 5.

The chain links TRBV27 to TRBJ1-4; possible D gene TRBD1, 6 bases. The V gene's germline CDR1 is MNHEY and CDR2 SMNVEV (reference sequence). With 3 bases removed from V and 8 bases from J, the gap between germline ends came to 13 bases. There are 14 residues in the CDR3. CDR3 protein: CASSFNGGKEKLFF. CDR3 bases: TGTGCCAGCAGTTTTAATGGGGGCAAGGAAAAACTGTTTTTT.

The genes are TRBV15 and TRBJ2-3, with D uncertain. This CDR3 has 15 amino acids. Per the germline V gene, CDR1 is LNHNV and CDR2 is YYDKDF (reference sequence). Trimming pared 4 bases from V and 0 bases from J, leaving 11 bases between. CDR3 bases: TGTGCCACCAGCACAACACAGATTAGCACAGATACGCAGTATTTT. Protein product: CATSTTQISTDTQYF.

This clone was detected only once. The rearrangement joins TRBV21-1 to TRBJ1-1; the D call TRBD1 from the table was never checked on the DNA. TRBV21-1 is termed a pseudogene. The CDR3 sequence is 17 residues long. CDR3 residues: CASSNGTGEGGNTEAFF. CDR3 coding DNA: TGTGCCAGCAGCAATGGGACAGGGGAAGGGGGTAACACTGAAGCTTTCTTT.

This clone was recorded once. The V gene is TRBV2, the J gene TRBJ1-2; D possibly corresponds to TRBD1 (5 bases). The V gene's germline CDR1 is SNHLY and CDR2 FYNNEI. Trimming removed 6 bases from V and 8 bases from J, with 22 bases in between. The CDR3 is 15 residues long. The CDR3 sequence is CASRYLQALLMGYTF. CDR3 nucleotide sequence: TGTGCCAGCAGGTACTTACAGGCCTTGCTTATGGGCTACACCTTC.

The chain joins TRBV6-5 to TRBJ1-3, with 7 bases lining up with TRBD1. The CDR3 runs 15 residues. After removal of 6 bases from V and 4 bases from J, the junction contained 9 bases not matched to a gene. Germline V lookup: CDR1 MNHEY, CDR2 SVGAGI. The DNA for the CDR3 is TGTGCCAGCAGGTTTAGGGGGCTAGGCGGAAACACCATATATTTT. Amino acid sequence: CASRFRGLGGNTIYF.

The chain couples TRBV5-5 to TRBJ1-2, with a tentative D call TRBD1 (6 bases). There are 15 residues in the CDR3. CDR1 is SGHKS, CDR2 YYEKEE, per germline (reference sequence). V was shortened by 4 bases and J by 1 base, with 14 bases between the two germline ends. The DNA for the CDR3 is TGTGCCAGCAGCCCAGGACAGAGGATTAACTATGGCTACACCTTC. Translating it yields CASSPGQRINYGYTF.

The CDR3 bases are TGCGCCAGCAGGGATAGCGGGAGGGAGACCCAGTACTTC. Translating gives CASRDSGRETQYF. This chain uses TRBV10-2 with TRBJ2-5; TRBD2 matches at 10 bases. Germline V CDR1 and CDR2: WSHSY, SAAADI. The CDR3 spans 13 residues. The trim removed 6 bases at V and 5 bases at J, leaving 3 bases unmatched.

The V and J genes are TRBV24-1 and TRBJ1-2; TRBD1 aligns across 7 bases. The V and J ends lost 4 bases and 8 bases, in that order; junction bases with no gene match: 9. The CDR3 runs 14 residues. Germline V gives CDR1 KGHDR, CDR2 SFDVKD. The CDR3 loop reads CATSEADRDRGYTF. CDR3 nucleotide sequence: TGTGCCACCAGTGAGGCTGACAGGGATCGCGGCTACACCTTC.